This TCR beta chain emerged from a study of T cells after posttransplantation cyclophosphamide. Whole-study results and caveats: After PTCy, TRB diversity resembled that of CNI/methotrexate controls. TRB overlap between skin or GI tissue T cells and blood was limited.

Only in-frame clones appear in the TCRdb table, and some are missing; sequencing was by immunoSEQ multiplex PCR. The sample was found to contain tens of thousands of clones, and every one recurs. This clone was detected many times. Its antigen remains unidentified. The V and J ends lost 6 bases and 4 bases respectively, with 22 bases between them. This CDR3 region has 16 residues. In germline, CDR1 is SGHRS, CDR2 YFSETQ. The material sequenced was PBMCs. This clonotype originated in a woman aged 25 to 39 in good health and a related stem cell transplant donor. The V gene is TRBV5-1, the J gene TRBJ2-5; D may correspond to TRBD1 or TRBD2 (5 bases each). CDR3 in amino acids: CASNTGPGNEGETQYF. CDR3 in DNA: TGCGCCAGCAACACAGGCCCCGGGAATGAGGGAGAGACCCAGTACTTC.